These 21 T cell receptor beta chains came from one sample sequenced in a study of blood T cell repertoires in COVID-19. Method: immunoSEQ multiplex PCR; TCRdb's copy keeps in-frame clones and lacks some. This sample has about 440,000 clones, with 85% to 90% found just once. The material sequenced was peripheral blood. These receptors came from a woman in her 30s with acute or convalescent COVID-19.

The count of this clone is one. This rearrangement joins TRBV19 to TRBJ1-5, with TRBD1 as a possible D gene (5 bases). CDR3 length equals 15 residues. Germline CDR1 reads LNHDA; CDR2 reads SQIVND (reference sequence). The V gene lost 8 bases and the J gene lost 0 bases, with 14 bases spanning the gap. CDR3 amino acids: CASGGKYYSNQPQHF. The DNA of the CDR3 is TGTGCCAGTGGGGGGAAGTATTATAGCAATCAGCCCCAGCATTTT.

This sequence joins TRBV6-6 and TRBJ2-3, with TRBD2 matching over 12 bases. V lost 8 bases to trimming and J lost 3 bases; unmatched junction nucleotides: 3. Germline CDR1 and CDR2: MNHNY and SVGAGI (reference sequence). CDR3 size: 14 residues. Written as DNA, the CDR3 is TGTGCCAGCGGTCTAGCGGGGGGGACAGATACGCAGTATTTT. Amino acid sequence: CASGLAGGTDTQYF.

J is TRBJ1-3 and V is TRBV28; TRBD1 agrees at 8 bases. Germline V lookup: CDR1 MDHEN, CDR2 SYDVKM. CDR3 length equals 14 residues. V dropped 2 bases and J dropped 4; count of bases not matched to a gene: 1. The DNA of the CDR3 is TGTGCCAGCAGTTTAGGGGACAGGGGAAACACCATATATTTT. Translating gives CASSLGDRGNTIYF.

The chain is built from TRBV18 and TRBJ2-7; a possible D gene is TRBD2 (6 bases). The CDR3 extends over 15 amino acids. Per the germline V gene, CDR1 is KGHSH and CDR2 is LQKENI. The germline V and J ends were trimmed by 4 bases and 6 bases, with 19 bases remaining between them. CDR3 sequence: CASSRGGSGVLEQYF. The CDR3 DNA is TGTGCCAGCTCACGGGGAGGTAGTGGGGTACTCGAGCAGTACTTC.

This chain connects TRBV12-5 to TRBJ2-3; D gene unclear. The CDR3 totals 19 residues. CDR1 is LGHNT and CDR2 is FRNRAP in the germline V gene. V was clipped by 0 bases and J by 1 base, with 20 bases between them. DNA of the CDR3: TGTGCTAGTGGTTTGGTACCTTTTGATCATGGCTTTCGCACAGATACGCAGTATTTT. This codes for CASGLVPFDHGFRTDTQYF.

The chain has TRBV30 and TRBJ2-5; the D gene is possibly TRBD1 (7 bases). Between the trimmed V and J ends, which lost 6 bases and 3 bases, there was a span of 20 bases. CDR1 and CDR2 (germline): GTSNPN, SVGIG (reference sequence). The CDR3 sequence is 15 residues long. The CDR3, as DNA: TGTGCCTGTCACCCGACAGGGACTCGAAAAGAGACCCAGTACTTC. Translated: CACHPTGTRKETQYF.

This clone was observed at least ten times. This chain joins TRBV4-1 and TRBJ1-2; D is unresolved. V lost 1 base, J lost 4 bases, and 13 bases lay in between. This CDR3 has 15 amino acids. Germline V CDR1 and CDR2: MGHRA, YSYEKL. Written as DNA, the CDR3 is TGCGCCAGCAGCCAAGCTTTTGAGTCCTCCTATGGCTACACCTTC. Its translation: CASSQAFESSYGYTF.

This clone was counted once. This chain joins TRBV14 and TRBJ1-1, with a weak D call TRBD1 (5 bases). This CDR3 has 15 amino acids. V lost 5 bases and J lost 3, with 16 bases in between. Germline V lookup: CDR1 SGHDN, CDR2 FVKESK. The CDR3 region has the DNA TGTGCCAGCAGCGCCCTCGCCGGGGGGTACACTGAAGCTTTCTTT. Protein product: CASSALAGGYTEAFF.

Only a few counts were recorded for this clone. The rearrangement uses TRBV6-2 or TRBV6-3 and TRBJ1-1; TRBD1 matches at 10 bases. Germline V gene lookup returns CDR1 MNHEY and CDR2 SVGEGT. Trimming took 6 bases from V and 4 from J; bases not matched to a gene: 8. The CDR3 runs to 15 residues. CDR3 coding DNA: TGTGCCAGCAGCTCGACAGGGGGCGGACCCACTGAAGCTTTCTTT. This translates into CASSSTGGGPTEAFF.

CDR3 in amino acids: CASSLDSQEVAIAKNIQYF. Here the CDR3 DNA reads TGTGCCAGCAGCTTAGACTCCCAAGAGGTCGCGATAGCCAAAAACATTCAGTACTTC. The gene calls are TRBV11-2 and TRBJ2-4, with D uncertain. This CDR3 contains 19 residues. Trimming left V 0 bases short and J 0 bases short, with 18 bases between. CDR1 and CDR2 (germline): SGHAT, FQNNGV.

The chain employs TRBV5-4 and TRBJ1-1; 7 nucleotides line up with TRBD1. V was pared by 0 bases and J by 1 base, with 6 bases of the junction left unmatched. The germline V gene has CDR1 SGHNT and CDR2 YYREEE (reference sequence). CDR3 length: 16 amino acids. CDR3 DNA sequence: TGTGCCAGCAGCTTGGGGGCAGGGGGAAAGAACACTGAAGCTTTCTTT. It yields the protein CASSLGAGGKNTEAFF.

The CDR3 DNA reads TGTGCCAGCAGCGTTGGGACCGGGGGGTTCTATGGCTACACCTTC. This sequence encodes CASSVGTGGFYGYTF. The chain carries TRBV9 and TRBJ1-2; possibly TRBD1 for D (5 bases). Germline assignment: CDR1 SGDLS and CDR2 YYNGEE. V lost 2 bases and J 4 bases, leaving 15 bases between the germline ends. The CDR3 extends over 15 amino acids.

The chain joins TRBV3-1 (or the pseudogene TRBV3-2) to TRBJ2-2; D is possibly TRBD2 (6 bases). This CDR3 contains 16 residues. With 1 base removed from V and 6 bases from J, the gap between germline ends came to 15 bases. Germline V lookup: CDR1 LGHDT, CDR2 YNNKEL (reference sequence). The CDR3 reads CASSQAGGGLAGELFF. The CDR3 bases are TGTGCCAGCAGCCAAGCCGGGGGAGGACTCGCCGGGGAGCTGTTTTTT.

This clone was picked up one time. V is TRBV7-2 and J is TRBJ1-2, with TRBD1 matching 11 bases. Looked up from germline, CDR1 is SGHTA and CDR2 is FQGNSA. The V segment lost 5 bases and the J segment 5 bases; nucleotides outside the gene matches: 7. There are 15 residues in the CDR3. The CDR3: CASSPRTGGAYGYTF. CDR3 coding DNA: TGTGCCAGCAGCCCAAGGACAGGGGGCGCTTATGGCTACACCTTC.

The genes are TRBV7-9 and TRBJ2-1; 9 nucleotides line up with TRBD1. The V and J ends lost 5 bases and 8 bases, in that order; junction bases with no gene match: 7. The CDR3 runs to 14 residues. Germline V CDR1 and CDR2: SEHNR, FQNEAQ (reference sequence). The CDR3: CASSPGQGRDEQFF. In DNA form, the CDR3 reads TGTGCCAGCAGCCCAGGACAGGGGCGGGATGAGCAGTTCTTC. Variable domain in full (rest from reference TRBV7-9 and TRBJ2-1): DTGVSQNPRHKITKRGQNVTFRCDPISEHNRLYWYRQTLGQGPEFLTYFQNEAQLEKSRLLSDRFSAERPKGSFSTLEIQRTEQGDSAMYLCASSPGQGRDEQFFGPGTRLTVL.

CDR3 region: CSVGSGSSYEQYF. CDR3 sequence (DNA): TGCAGCGTTGGTAGCGGTTCCTCCTACGAGCAGTACTTC. V and J are TRBV29-1 and TRBJ2-7; D is possibly TRBD2 (6 bases). Trimming pared 4 bases from V and 0 bases from J, leaving 10 bases between. Germline-derived CDR1 and CDR2 are SQVTM and ANQGSEA. This CDR3 region has 13 residues.

The chain carries TRBV3-1 (or the pseudogene TRBV3-2) and TRBJ1-3, with a tentative D call TRBD1 (6 bases). Germline V CDR1 and CDR2: LGHDT, YNNKEL (reference sequence). With 0 bases removed from V and 3 bases from J, the gap between germline ends came to 12 bases. The CDR3 extends over 16 amino acids. The chain's CDR3 is CASSQDIFRGGNTIYF. The CDR3 DNA is TGTGCCAGCAGCCAAGATATCTTCAGGGGTGGAAACACCATATATTTT.

V and J are TRBV15 and TRBJ2-5, with a weak D call TRBD1 (6 bases). V was clipped by 4 bases and J by 4 bases, with 10 bases between them. This CDR3 comprises 13 residues. The germline V gene encodes CDR1 LNHNV and CDR2 YYDKDF (reference sequence). CDR3 sequence (DNA): TGTGCCACCAGCACCCCAGGGGCAGAGACCCAGTACTTC. As protein: CATSTPGAETQYF.

The CDR3 DNA sequence: TGTGCCAGCAGTGCCCGGGGAACGGCTGAAGCTTTCTTT. Translating it yields CASSARGTAEAFF. This chain links TRBV2 with TRBJ1-1, with D unclear. V dropped 4 bases and J dropped 6 bases, with 12 bases sitting between them. The germline gives CDR1 SNHLY, CDR2 FYNNEI. The CDR3 extends over 13 amino acids.

The chain couples TRBV10-3 to TRBJ2-3; 10 nucleotides match TRBD1. The CDR3 runs 13 residues. Germline V gives CDR1 ENHRY, CDR2 SYGVKD. The J segment lost 4 bases and the V segment lost 8 bases, leaving 3 bases of the junction unmatched. CDR3 amino acids: CAIRGQGADTQYF. CDR3 sequence (DNA): TGTGCCATCCGAGGACAGGGGGCAGATACGCAGTATTTT.

About this clone itself: The sample holds other DNA sequences that translate to the same CDR3. The V and J genes are TRBV7-9 and TRBJ1-2; D perhaps matches TRBD1 (5 bases). The CDR3 is made up of 13 amino acids. Germline loops: CDR1 SEHNR, CDR2 FQNEAQ (reference sequence). Trimming stripped 4 bases from V and 4 bases from J, with 10 bases between. CDR3 DNA sequence: TGTGCCAGCAGCTCTTCAGGGTCCTATGGCTACACCTTC. Translating gives CASSSSGSYGYTF.